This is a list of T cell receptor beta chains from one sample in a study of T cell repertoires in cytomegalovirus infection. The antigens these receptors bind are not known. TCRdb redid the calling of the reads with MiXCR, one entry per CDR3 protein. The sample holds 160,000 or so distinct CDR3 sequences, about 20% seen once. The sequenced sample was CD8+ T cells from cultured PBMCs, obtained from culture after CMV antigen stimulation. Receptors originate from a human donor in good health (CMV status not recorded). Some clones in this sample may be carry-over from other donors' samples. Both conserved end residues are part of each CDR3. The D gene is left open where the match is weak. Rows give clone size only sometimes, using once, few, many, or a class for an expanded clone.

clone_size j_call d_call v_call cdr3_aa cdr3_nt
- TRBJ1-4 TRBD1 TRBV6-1 CASSPQNRGQVGGKLFF TGTGCCAGCAGTCCCCAAAACCGGGGACAGGTTGGGGGAAAACTGTTTTTT
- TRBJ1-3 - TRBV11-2 CASSFGTRIVSGNTIYF TGTGCCAGCAGCTTTGGGACACGGATCGTCTCTGGAAACACCATATATTTT
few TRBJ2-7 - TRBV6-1 CASSERTQLEDEQYF TGTGCCAGCAGTGAACGAACACAACTCGAGGACGAGCAGTACTTC
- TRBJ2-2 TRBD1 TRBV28 CASRPVQGSGELFF TGTGCCAGCAGGCCGGTACAGGGGTCCGGGGAGCTGTTTTTT
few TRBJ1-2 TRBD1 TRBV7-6 CASGQGIPHYGYTF TGTGCCTCGGGACAGGGAATACCTCACTATGGCTACACCTTC
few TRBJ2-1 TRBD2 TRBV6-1 CASIERDYTYNEQFF TGTGCCAGCATAGAGCGGGACTATACCTACAATGAGCAGTTCTTC
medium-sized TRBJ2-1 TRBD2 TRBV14 CASSRARLAGEEQFF TGTGCCAGCAGCCGAGCGCGACTAGCGGGGGAAGAGCAGTTCTTC
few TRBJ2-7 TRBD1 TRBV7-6 CASSSPGTGFSYEQYF TGTGCCAGCAGCTCCCCCGGGACAGGGTTCTCCTACGAGCAGTACTTC
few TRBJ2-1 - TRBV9 CASSTRGTEQFF TGTGCCAGCAGCACAAGGGGAACTGAGCAGTTCTTC
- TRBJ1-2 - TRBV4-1 CASSQDLYENYGYTF TGCGCCAGCAGCCAAGATCTGTACGAAAACTATGGCTACACCTTC
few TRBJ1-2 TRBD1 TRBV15 CATSRADRVSVPNYGYTF TGTGCCACCAGCAGAGCGGACAGGGTTTCAGTTCCTAACTATGGCTACACCTTC
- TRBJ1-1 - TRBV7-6 CASSPLTEAFF TGTGCCAGCAGCCCCTTAACTGAAGCTTTCTTT
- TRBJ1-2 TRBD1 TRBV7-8 CASSPDREYYGYTF TGTGCCAGCAGTCCGGACAGGGAGTACTATGGCTACACCTTC
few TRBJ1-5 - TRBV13 CASSSWMEPQHF TGTGCCAGCAGCTCATGGATGGAGCCCCAGCATTTT
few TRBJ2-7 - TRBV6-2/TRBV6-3 CASSYSNRDPYEQYF TGTGCCAGCAGTTACTCAAACCGGGACCCATACGAGCAGTACTTC
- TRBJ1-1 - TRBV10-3 CAISEPGEVTEAFF TGTGCCATCAGTGAACCAGGGGAGGTCACTGAAGCTTTCTTT
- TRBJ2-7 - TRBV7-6 CASSQGVGTEQYF TGTGCCAGCAGCCAGGGTGTGGGGACCGAGCAGTACTTC
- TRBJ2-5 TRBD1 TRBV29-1 CSTRQGIQETQYF TGCAGCACAAGACAGGGGATCCAAGAGACCCAGTACTTC
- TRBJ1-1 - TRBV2 CASSDQGWTEAFF TGTGCCAGCAGTGATCAGGGGTGGACTGAAGCTTTCTTT
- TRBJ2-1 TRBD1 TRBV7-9 CASSPTGQGANEQFF TGTGCCAGCAGCCCTACGGGACAGGGGGCCAATGAGCAGTTCTTC
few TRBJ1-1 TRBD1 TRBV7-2 CASSLRGDRPGDTEAFF TGTGCCAGCAGCTTAAGGGGGGACAGGCCGGGGGACACTGAAGCTTTCTTT
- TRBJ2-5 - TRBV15 CATSRDRGGRGRETQYF TGTGCCACCAGCAGAGATCGAGGAGGGCGGGGCAGGGAGACCCAGTACTTC
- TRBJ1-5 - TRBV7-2 CASSSDGPNQPQHF TGTGCCAGCAGCTCCGACGGCCCCAATCAGCCCCAGCATTTT
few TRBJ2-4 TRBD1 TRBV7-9 CASSLIWGDRDQNIQYF TGTGCCAGCAGCTTAATTTGGGGAGACAGGGACCAAAACATTCAGTACTTC
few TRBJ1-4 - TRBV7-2 CASSGNEKLFF TGTGCCAGCAGTGGCAATGAAAAACTGTTTTTT
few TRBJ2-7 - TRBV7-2 CASSFRDTRSYEQYF TGTGCCAGCAGCTTCCGGGACACTCGCTCCTACGAGCAGTACTTC
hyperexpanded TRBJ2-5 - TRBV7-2 CASSPPWAPGEETQYF TGTGCCAGCAGCCCCCCCTGGGCCCCAGGGGAAGAGACCCAGTACTTC
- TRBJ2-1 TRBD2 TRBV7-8 CASSSIAGSINEQFF TGTGCCAGCAGCTCAATAGCGGGGTCGATAAATGAGCAGTTCTTC
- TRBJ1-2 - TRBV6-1 CASSEFIQGSNYGYTF TGTGCCAGCAGTGAATTCATACAGGGTTCTAACTATGGCTACACCTTC
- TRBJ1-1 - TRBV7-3 CASSLTIAANTEAFF TGTGCCAGCAGCTTAACGATCGCGGCGAACACTGAAGCTTTCTTT
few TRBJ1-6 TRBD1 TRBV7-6 CASSFGQGNSDNSPLHF TGTGCCAGCAGCTTTGGACAGGGGAACTCCGATAATTCACCCCTCCACTTT